The 27 T cell receptor beta chains below come from one sample, sequenced in a study of blood T cell repertoires in COVID-19. Here immunoSEQ multiplex PCR was the method, and the copy in TCRdb shows in-frame clones only, minus some. The data contain about 76,000 clones, approximately 86% of them singletons. The specimen was peripheral blood. These receptors were obtained from a human donor in a cohort sampled during active COVID-19.

The chain carries TRBV7-2 and TRBJ2-2, with D tentatively TRBD2 (5 bases). In germline, CDR1 is SGHTA, CDR2 FQGNSA. The ends were cut back, 0 bases at V and 3 bases at J, with 8 bases in the middle. CDR3 length: 15 residues. CDR3 protein: CASSLALAYTGELFF. DNA of the CDR3: TGTGCCAGCAGCTTAGCTCTAGCCTACACCGGGGAGCTGTTTTTT. Complete variable domain (other parts from reference TRBV7-2 and TRBJ2-2): GAGVSQSPSNKVTEKGKDVELRCDPISGHTALYWYRQSLGQGLEFLIYFQGNSAPDKSGLPSDRFSAERTGGSVSTLTIQRTQQEDSAVYLCASSLALAYTGELFFGEGSRLTVL.

This clone occurred once. The rearrangement joins TRBV5-4 to TRBJ2-1; 8 nucleotides line up with TRBD1. The germline V gene has CDR1 SGHNT and CDR2 YYREEE (reference sequence). The V gene end was trimmed by 5 bases and the J gene end by 4 bases; junction bases not matched to a gene: 8. The length of the CDR3 is 15 residues. The CDR3 nucleotides read TGTGCCAGCAGGCCGCCGGGACAGGCATACAATGAGCAGTTCTTC. The encoded protein is CASRPPGQAYNEQFF.

V gene TRBV19 combines with J gene TRBJ1-4, with TRBD1 matching over 12 bases. The length of the CDR3 is 18 residues. Trimming removed 7 bases from V and 6 bases from J; junction bases left unmatched: 15. Per the germline V gene, CDR1 is LNHDA and CDR2 is SQIVND (reference sequence). The CDR3 nucleotides are TGTGCCAGTACTCGCCTCGGGACAGGGGGCGTCGTTCATGAAAAACTGTTTTTT. Amino acid sequence: CASTRLGTGGVVHEKLFF.

For this clone: This sample also contains other DNA sequences that code for the same CDR3. The chain couples TRBV3-1 (or the pseudogene TRBV3-2) to TRBJ1-4, with a possible D match to TRBD1 (6 bases). The germline CDR1 and CDR2 sequences are LGHDT and YNNKEL (reference sequence). Trimming took 4 bases from V and 7 from J, leaving 16 bases between them. CDR3 length: 15 amino acids. The CDR3 here is CASSPSGGGGEKLFF. The CDR3 coding sequence is TGTGCCAGCAGCCCCTCGGGAGGGGGGGGTGAAAAACTGTTTTTT.

This chain links TRBV11-3 with TRBJ1-3; a possible D gene is TRBD1 (6 bases). Between the trimmed V and J ends, which lost 8 bases and 1 base, there was a span of 15 bases. This CDR3 has 15 residues. Per the germline V gene, CDR1 is SGHNT and CDR2 is YENEEA. For the CDR3, the DNA is TGTGCCAGCGGAGCCTCGGACAGATCTGGAAACACCATATATTTT. This translates into CASGASDRSGNTIYF.

The CDR3 bases are TGTGCCAGCAGTTACCAGGGCTACGAGCAGTACTTC. This gives the protein CASSYQGYEQYF. The rearrangement joins TRBV5-4 to TRBJ2-7; D is possibly TRBD1 (5 bases). With 5 bases removed from V and 3 bases from J, the gap between germline ends came to 9 bases. Germline V gene lookup returns CDR1 SGHNT and CDR2 YYREEE (reference sequence). The CDR3 sequence is 12 residues long.

This clone was counted a few times. The chain joins TRBV24-1 to TRBJ2-6, with 8 bases identical to TRBD2. Germline V lookup: CDR1 KGHDR, CDR2 SFDVKD. CDR3 size: 16 residues. With V trimmed by 6 bases and J by 0 bases, 3 bases remained unmatched. CDR3 bases: TGTGCCACCAGTCAAGCGGGAGTCTCTGGGGCCAACGTCCTGACTTTC. Translating gives CATSQAGVSGANVLTF.

This clone was detected once. V gene TRBV19 combines with J gene TRBJ2-2; a possible D gene is TRBD2 (6 bases). Per the germline V gene, CDR1 is LNHDA and CDR2 is SQIVND (reference sequence). The CDR3 length is 17 residues. Trimming stripped 4 bases from V and 4 bases from J, with 19 bases between. Here the CDR3 reads CASSRMAGPSVTGELFF. Here the CDR3 DNA reads TGTGCCAGTAGTAGGATGGCGGGGCCTTCTGTCACCGGGGAGCTGTTTTTT.

This clone was picked up one time. This rearrangement joins TRBV10-3 to TRBJ2-2; 11 bases line up with TRBD1. Unmatched junction bases numbered 2, after V lost 6 bases and J lost 2 bases. Germline V gives CDR1 ENHRY, CDR2 SYGVKD. CDR3 size: 15 residues. The CDR3 DNA is TGTGCCATCAGAGGACAGGGGGCAAACACCGGGGAGCTGTTTTTT. It specifies CAIRGQGANTGELFF.

V and J are TRBV6-6 and TRBJ1-1; tentative D call: TRBD1 (6 bases). The germline gives CDR1 MNHNY, CDR2 SVGAGI (reference sequence). V was pared by 8 bases and J by 8 bases, with 12 bases between. This CDR3 contains 11 residues. The CDR3 sequence is CASLTTGEAFF. Written as DNA, the CDR3 is TGTGCCAGCCTAACTACAGGGGAAGCTTTCTTT.

The chain recombines TRBV5-1 with TRBJ1-1; TRBD1 matches at 7 bases. V lost 4 bases, J lost 8 bases, and 8 bases stayed unmatched. The CDR3 has 13 residues. Germline V lookup: CDR1 SGHRS, CDR2 YFSETQ. In DNA, the CDR3 is TGCGCCAGCAGCCCGGGACAGATTTCCGAAGCTTTCTTT. Protein sequence: CASSPGQISEAFF.

The genes are TRBV6-2 or TRBV6-3 and TRBJ2-3; 7 bases are shared with TRBD2. Germline V CDR1 and CDR2: MNHEY, SVGEGT. The length of the CDR3 is 16 residues. V gave up 5 bases and J gave up 8 bases; unmatched junction bases: 16. CDR3 nucleotides: TGTGCCAGCAGTGCGACCAGGACTAGAAGGTCGGTTACGCAGTATTTT. This sequence encodes CASSATRTRRSVTQYF.

This clone was observed a single time. J is TRBJ1-3 and V is TRBV6-5, with a possible D match to TRBD1 (5 bases). Trimming cost V 7 bases and J 3 bases, with 16 bases left between them. This CDR3 has 15 amino acids. Germline assignment: CDR1 MNHEY and CDR2 SVGAGI. CDR3 nucleotide sequence: TGTGCCAGCATCCCGGGACTGGGGGGTGGAAACACCATATATTTT. It translates to CASIPGLGGGNTIYF.

This chain joins TRBV11-3 and TRBJ2-3, with 9 nucleotides matching TRBD2. Germline V gene data show CDR1 as SGHNT and CDR2 as YENEEA. The CDR3 loop spans 15 amino acids. V lost 6 bases and J lost 0; bases outside the gene matches: 4. The CDR3 protein is CASRSAGGSTDTQYF. For the CDR3, the DNA is TGTGCCAGCAGATCAGCGGGGGGTAGCACAGATACGCAGTATTTT.

This chain connects TRBV6-1 to TRBJ2-5, with 8 bases fitting TRBD2. The V gene end was trimmed by 3 bases and the J gene end by 5 bases; junction bases not matched to a gene: 8. The CDR3 totals 15 residues. From germline, CDR1 is MNHNS and CDR2 SASEGT. The DNA for the CDR3 is TGTGCCAGCAGTGAGGGAGCGGGAGTCGCTGAGACCCAGTACTTC. As protein: CASSEGAGVAETQYF.

V gene TRBV7-2 combines with J gene TRBJ1-6; TRBD1 agrees at 8 bases. The germline gives CDR1 SGHTA, CDR2 FQGNSA. The V segment lost 7 bases and the J segment 8 bases; nucleotides outside the gene matches: 10. This CDR3 comprises 15 residues. The CDR3 nucleotides are TGTGCCAGCACCTCAGGACAGGGAAGATATTCACCCCTCCACTTT. Its translation: CASTSGQGRYSPLHF.

V usage is TRBV4-1 and J usage is TRBJ1-2; 9 nucleotides align to TRBD1. CDR3 length: 15 amino acids. V lost 3 bases, J lost 5 bases, and 7 bases stayed unmatched. Germline V gene data show CDR1 as MGHRA and CDR2 as YSYEKL. The CDR3: CASSQPGQGNYGYTF. The CDR3 coding sequence is TGCGCCAGCAGCCAGCCGGGACAGGGTAATTATGGCTACACCTTC.

The V call is TRBV5-4, the J call TRBJ2-7, with D possibly TRBD1 on 6 matching bases. In germline, CDR1 is SGHNT, CDR2 YYREEE (reference sequence). CDR3 size: 13 residues. Trimming took 0 bases from V and 2 from J, leaving 6 bases between them. The CDR3 bases are TGTGCCAGCAGCTTGGACAGGGCCTACGAGCAGTACTTC. Translation: CASSLDRAYEQYF.

This clone was observed many times. The chain recombines TRBV7-2 with TRBJ1-5, with TRBD1 matching 8 bases. CDR1 and CDR2 from the germline V gene are SGHTA and FQGNSA. The trim removed 4 bases at V and 11 bases at J, leaving 13 bases unmatched. CDR3 size: 15 residues. The CDR3 coding sequence is TGTGCCAGCAGCTACGACAGGGGCCTCGTGGGGTCCCAGCATTTT. Its translation is CASSYDRGLVGSQHF.

The V call is TRBV19, the J call TRBJ2-7; D gene uncertain. Trimming shortened V by 7 bases and J by 2 bases, and 18 bases separated the two germline ends. Germline V lookup: CDR1 LNHDA, CDR2 SQIVND (reference sequence). CDR3 size: 15 residues. The CDR3 DNA follows: TGTGCCAGTACCCCTAGATCCGACGCAACCTACGAGCAGTACTTC. Translation: CASTPRSDATYEQYF.

The chain is built from TRBV6-5 and TRBJ2-5, with TRBD1 matching 7 bases. V lost 2 bases and J lost 2; bases outside the gene matches: 2. The length of the CDR3 is 14 residues. Germline assignment: CDR1 MNHEY and CDR2 SVGAGI. CDR3 in amino acids: CASSYRGRQETQYF. As DNA, the CDR3 is TGTGCCAGCAGTTACAGGGGGCGGCAAGAGACCCAGTACTTC.

The V and J genes are TRBV29-1 and TRBJ2-1, with 10 bases identical to TRBD1. This CDR3 spans 15 amino acids. Germline trimming cut 8 bases from V and 8 bases from J; bases unmatched to any gene: 15. Germline loops: CDR1 SQVTM, CDR2 ANQGSEA. CDR3 in amino acids: CSLRRGTGVVDEQFF. Written as DNA, the CDR3 is TGCAGCTTACGAAGAGGGACAGGGGTGGTCGATGAGCAGTTCTTC.

The chain uses TRBV7-9 and TRBJ1-4; 11 nucleotides agree with TRBD1. Germline V gene data show CDR1 as SEHNR and CDR2 as FQNEAQ (reference sequence). The CDR3 length is 16 residues. V lost 3 bases and J lost 7; bases outside the gene matches: 7. This chain's CDR3 is CASSLGQGDRREKLFF. CDR3 DNA sequence: TGTGCCAGCAGCTTGGGACAGGGGGATCGGCGTGAAAAACTGTTTTTT.

The chain uses TRBV12-3 or TRBV12-4 and TRBJ1-1, with TRBD1 as a possible D gene (5 bases). The CDR3 consists of 13 residues. The germline V and J ends were trimmed by 4 bases and 1 base, with 7 bases remaining between them. CDR3 amino acids: CASSYRQNTEAFF. The DNA of the CDR3 is TGTGCCAGCAGTTACAGGCAGAACACTGAAGCTTTCTTT.

V usage is TRBV19 and J usage is TRBJ2-5; D is ambiguous. The CDR3 totals 16 residues. From germline, CDR1 is LNHDA and CDR2 SQIVND (reference sequence). Trimming left V 3 bases short and J 0 bases short, with 14 bases between. The CDR3 loop is CASSINYDRYQETQYF. As DNA, the CDR3 is TGTGCCAGTAGTATTAACTATGACCGGTACCAAGAGACCCAGTACTTC.

V is TRBV10-3 and J is TRBJ2-7; TRBD2 matches 9 bases. The CDR3 runs 15 residues. With V trimmed by 1 base and J by 6 bases, 7 bases remained unmatched. From germline, CDR1 is ENHRY and CDR2 SYGVKD. CDR3 coding DNA: TGTGCCATCAGTGAGTGGCTAGCGGGGTTAGGCGAGCAGTACTTC. Its protein product is CAISEWLAGLGEQYF.

This chain links TRBV18 with TRBJ2-3; 10 bases match TRBD2. J lost 2 bases, V lost 2 bases, and 7 bases had no gene match. The CDR3 runs 17 residues. Germline V gene lookup returns CDR1 KGHSH and CDR2 LQKENI. The CDR3 reads CASSPAASGSLTDTQYF. CDR3 sequence (DNA): TGTGCCAGCTCACCAGCGGCTAGCGGGAGCCTCACAGATACGCAGTATTTT.